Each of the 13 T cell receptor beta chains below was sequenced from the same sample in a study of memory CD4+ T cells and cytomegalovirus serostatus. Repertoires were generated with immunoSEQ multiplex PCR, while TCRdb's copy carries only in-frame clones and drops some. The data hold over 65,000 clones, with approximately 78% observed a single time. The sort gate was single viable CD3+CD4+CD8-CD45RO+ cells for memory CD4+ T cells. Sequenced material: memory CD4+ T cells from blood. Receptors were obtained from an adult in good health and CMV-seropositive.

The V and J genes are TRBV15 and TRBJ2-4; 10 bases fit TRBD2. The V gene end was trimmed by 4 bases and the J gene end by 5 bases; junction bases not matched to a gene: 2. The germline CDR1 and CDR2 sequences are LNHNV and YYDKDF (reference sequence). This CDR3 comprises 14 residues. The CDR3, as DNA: TGTGCCACCAGCAAAGCGGGAGGGGAAAACATTCAGTACTTC. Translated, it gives CATSKAGGENIQYF.

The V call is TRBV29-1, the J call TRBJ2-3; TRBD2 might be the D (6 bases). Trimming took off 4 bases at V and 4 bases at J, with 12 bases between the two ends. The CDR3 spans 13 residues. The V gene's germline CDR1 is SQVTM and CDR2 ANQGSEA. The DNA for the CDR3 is TGCAGCGTTGCTAGGACGGGGGCAGATACGCAGTATTTT. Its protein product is CSVARTGADTQYF.

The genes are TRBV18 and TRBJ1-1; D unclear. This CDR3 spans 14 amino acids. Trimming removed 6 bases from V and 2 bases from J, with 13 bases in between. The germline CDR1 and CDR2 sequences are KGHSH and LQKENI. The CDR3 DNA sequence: TGTGCCAGCTCGAAAGGGAACAGCAACACTGAAGCTTTCTTT. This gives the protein CASSKGNSNTEAFF.

CDR3 region: CASSYSRYSNQPQHF. The CDR3 region has the DNA TGTGCCAGCAGTTACTCGAGATATAGCAATCAGCCCCAGCATTTT. This chain links TRBV6-5 with TRBJ1-5; D not certain. The CDR3 consists of 15 residues. Germline V gene lookup returns CDR1 MNHEY and CDR2 SVGAGI. V lost 0 bases, J lost 0 bases, and 6 bases lay in between.

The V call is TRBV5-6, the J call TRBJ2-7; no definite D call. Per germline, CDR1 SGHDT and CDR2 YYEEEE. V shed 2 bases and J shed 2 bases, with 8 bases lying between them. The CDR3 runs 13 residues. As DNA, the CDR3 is TGTGCCAGCAGCTTTAAGAAGCCCTACGAGCAGTACGTC. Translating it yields CASSFKKPYEQYV.

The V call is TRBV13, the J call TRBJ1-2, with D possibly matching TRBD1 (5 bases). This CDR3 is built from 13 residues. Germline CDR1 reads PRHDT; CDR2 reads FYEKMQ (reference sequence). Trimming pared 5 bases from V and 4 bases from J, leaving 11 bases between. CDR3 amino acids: CASSPQAAYGYTF. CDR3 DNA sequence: TGTGCCAGCAGCCCACAGGCGGCCTATGGCTACACCTTC.

CDR3 nucleotide sequence: TGTGCCAGCAGTGAAGGGGGGGCCACCCCTAATTCACCCCTCCACTTT. Its translation is CASSEGGATPNSPLHF. The chain joins TRBV6-1 to TRBJ1-6; D is perhaps TRBD1 (6 bases). Germline CDR1 is MNHNS and CDR2 is SASEGT. The CDR3 totals 16 residues. V was shortened by 1 base and J by 6 bases, with 13 bases between the two germline ends.

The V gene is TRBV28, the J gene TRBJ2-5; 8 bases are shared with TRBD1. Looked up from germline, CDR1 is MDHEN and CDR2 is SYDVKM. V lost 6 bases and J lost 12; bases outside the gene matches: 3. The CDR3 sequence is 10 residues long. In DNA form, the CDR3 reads TGTGCCAGCAGCGCGGGACAGGAGTACTTC. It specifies CASSAGQEYF. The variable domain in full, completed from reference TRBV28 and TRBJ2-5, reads DVKVTQSSRYLVKRTGEKVFLECVQDMDHENMFWYRQDPGLGLRLIYFSYDVKMKEKGDIPEGYSVSREKKERFSLILESASTNQTSMYLCASSAGQEYFGPGTRLLVL.

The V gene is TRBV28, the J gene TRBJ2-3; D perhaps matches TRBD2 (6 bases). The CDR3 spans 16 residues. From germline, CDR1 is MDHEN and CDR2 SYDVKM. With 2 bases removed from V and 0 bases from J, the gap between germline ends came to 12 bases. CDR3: CASSLMTRDSTDTQYF. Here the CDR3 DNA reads TGTGCCAGCAGTTTAATGACGCGGGACAGCACAGATACGCAGTATTTT.

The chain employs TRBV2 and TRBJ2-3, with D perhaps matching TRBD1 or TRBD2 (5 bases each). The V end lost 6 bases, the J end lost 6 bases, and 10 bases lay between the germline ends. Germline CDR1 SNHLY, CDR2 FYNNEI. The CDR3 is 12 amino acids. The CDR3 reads CASRGTGDTQYF. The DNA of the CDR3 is TGTGCCAGCAGGGGGACCGGGGATACGCAGTATTTT.

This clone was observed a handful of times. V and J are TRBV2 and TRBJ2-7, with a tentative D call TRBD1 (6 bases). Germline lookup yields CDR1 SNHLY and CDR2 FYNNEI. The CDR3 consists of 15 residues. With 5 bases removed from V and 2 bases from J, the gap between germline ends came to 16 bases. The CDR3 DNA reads TGTGCCAGCAGTCAGGACAGAGGAGAAACCTACGAGCAGTACTTC. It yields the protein CASSQDRGETYEQYF.

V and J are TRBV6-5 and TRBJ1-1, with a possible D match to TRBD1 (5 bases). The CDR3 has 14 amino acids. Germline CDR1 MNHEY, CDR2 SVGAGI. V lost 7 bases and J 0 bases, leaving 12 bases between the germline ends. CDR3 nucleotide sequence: TGTGCCAGCAAACAACAGGAAATGAACACTGAAGCTTTCTTT. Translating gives CASKQQEMNTEAFF.

CDR3 amino acids: CATSGLAGPQEETQYF. For the CDR3, the DNA is TGTGCCACCAGCGGACTAGCGGGGCCTCAGGAAGAGACCCAGTACTTC. The V gene is TRBV15, the J gene TRBJ2-5; 12 nucleotides agree with TRBD2. CDR1 and CDR2 from the germline V gene are LNHNV and YYDKDF (reference sequence). This CDR3 is built from 16 residues. V shed 5 bases, J shed 3 bases, and the junction held 7 bases outside the gene matches.